This TCR beta chain was found in a study of shared clonotypes between healthy human individuals. Investigators spread the genomic DNA of each subset evenly over several immunoSEQ plates. Libraries were prepared by immunoSEQ multiplex PCR; TCRdb keeps only in-frame clonotypes and omits some of them. This repertoire shows approximately 350,000 clones, around 96% found once; its top ten account for around 0.29%. Input material: memory CD8+ T cells sorted from blood. The subset: CD45RO+ cells pooled with CCR7-negative TemRA cells. The origin of this receptor is a young man in good health.

CDR3: CAWKRDWEQYF. In DNA, the CDR3 is TGTGCCTGGAAGAGGGATTGGGAGCAGTACTTC. V gene TRBV30 combines with J gene TRBJ2-7, with a tentative D call TRBD2 (5 bases). The CDR3 loop spans 11 amino acids. CDR1 is GTSNPN, CDR2 SVGIG, per germline (reference sequence). Trimming left V 4 bases short and J 7 bases short, with 11 bases between.